The clone carrying this T cell receptor beta chain was seen more than once but under ten times. Assay: immunoSEQ multiplex PCR; the TCRdb copy retains only in-frame clones and omits some. The sample comprises roughly 100,000 clones, about three quarters of which are singletons, and 15% to 20% rests with the top ten. Trimming shortened V by 1 base and J by 0 bases, and 7 bases separated the two germline ends. CDR1 and CDR2 (germline): MNHNS, SASEGT. CDR3 length: 15 amino acids. The data belong to a study of blood T cell repertoires in COVID-19. Overall study: From T cells, B-cell-depleted T cells, or PBMCs came the material, which was cDNA or gDNA.

This receptor was taken from a woman between 65 and 79 years old with acute or convalescent COVID-19. The sequenced material came from peripheral blood. The chain employs TRBV6-1 and TRBJ2-1; the D gene is possibly TRBD1 (5 bases). The chain's CDR3 is CASSEGTNSYNEQFF. The CDR3 nucleotides are TGTGCCAGCAGTGAAGGGACAAACTCCTACAATGAGCAGTTCTTC.